The entry below gives a single T cell receptor (beta chain) sequence along with its context. This clonotype was seen at least ten times. Its antigen remains unidentified. The input lacks base qualities; no much larger clone sits a single base away. Libraries were built with PCR. Sequencing instrument: NextSeq 500. Bulk TCR libraries were made following a previously described method, with the TCR primers given in Table S5. Total RNA was purified with the Qiagen AllPrep DNA/RNA kit. Before analysis, reads from multiple sequencing runs of the same library were pooled. On the study's bioinformatics: Only reads with exact TCR constant sequence were kept, trimmed to 150 nt, and grouped by their 12-nt molecular barcodes. Reads in each barcode group were sub-clustered using a 15% Levenshtein threshold, and a quality-weighted consensus sequence was built for each RNA molecule. Non-functional sequences were excluded, and lower-count sequences lying one edit away from another sequence were also excluded. Based on fitting two negative binomial distributions, any barcode sub-cluster with under 20% of the maximum read count was discarded. The raw public data were reprocessed by TCRdb itself: fastp quality trimming at Q25, MiXCR clonotype calling, in-frame beta chains only. When rows share a CDR3 protein, they turn into one entry using the most common DNA and genes. The V and J calls shown here were made by TCRdb, not taken from the authors' results. Recorded for this sample are around 460,000 distinct CDR3 sequences; roughly 25% of them occurred a single time. The ten largest clones represent under 0.8% of the sample.

Naive CD8 T cell libraries were made from around 20,000 to 1,000,000 sorted cells using 10%, 30% or 50% of purified RNA. Naive CD8 T cells were FACS-sorted as CD8+CD4-CCR7+CD45RA+ on a BD FACSAria II into RLT Plus buffer. To test detection sensitivity, Jurkat RNA equivalent to over 8 TCR copies was spiked into samples of about 19,000-1,000,000 naive CD8 T cells. CD8 T cells were enriched using RosetteSep CD8+ T Cell Enrichment Cocktail and Ficoll-Paque, and the enriched cells then underwent ACK red cell lysis. This specimen belongs to a study of molecular identifiers for immune sequencing clone quantification (dated by TCRdb to the late 2010s). The study in broad terms: For a replicate experiment, the RNA from either about 20,000 or 100,000 naive CD8 T cells was divided into five aliquots, and four of those aliquots went on to sequencing. The study was a methods study using CD8 T cells to benchmark molecular-identifier clustering-based TCR repertoire sequencing (MIDCIRS) and TCR RNA copy counting. Paper-wide results and their limitations: Spiked-in Jurkat TCR RNA equivalent to a single cell was reported to be detectable even among over 800,000 naive CD8 T cells. In CMV-specific effector cells, over 99% of molecules were held by clones above 20 RNA copies, whereas under 1% of molecules were held by such clones in naive cells. When barcode sub-clustering was left out, chimeric consensus sequences inflated TCR diversity, with chimeras reaching as high as 47%. Identical TCR molecules sharing a barcode could cause highly expanded clone sizes to be underestimated. Modeling gave about 3 recovered TCR RNA copies per cell versus about ten by digital PCR, implying approximately 30% capture efficiency. Naive libraries contained spiked-in Jurkat TCR RNA (approximately ten copies' worth), which is not part of the donor repertoire.

The germline V gene encodes CDR1 SEHNR and CDR2 FQNEAQ (reference sequence). The CDR3 covers 17 residues, taking in both the cysteine and the phenylalanine. The sequence is cut down to CDR3 DNA, 51 bases in frame from base 1. A distance of 12 bases separates the germline ends of V and J, which lose 0 bases and 0 bases respectively. This clonotype was sampled from a human donor in good health. Some libraries in this study had Jurkat cell RNA spiked in. The chain links TRBV7-9 with TRBJ1-5; the D gene identity is not certain. The source material was naive CD8+ T cells from blood, with Jurkat cell RNA spiked in. According to the study, the label for this sample's cell subset or site signals: FACS-sorted CD8+CD4-CCR7+CD45RA+ naive T cells. The CDR3 in this case is CASSLAGDPYSNQPQHF. In nucleotide form, the sequence is TGTGCCAGCAGCTTAGCAGGAGACCCTTATAGCAATCAGCCCCAGCATTTT.